A selection of T cell receptor beta chains follows, all from one sample in a study of OX40 agonist ivuxolimab in advanced cancers. The protocol was immunoSEQ multiplex PCR, while the TCRdb copy is restricted to in-frame clones and leaves out a portion. There are 70,000 to 95,000 clones in the sample; roughly 90% occur only once, and around 1.1% lies in the top ten. The sequencing here drew on CD4+ or CD8+ T cells sorted from blood, taken in a trial of the OX40 agonist ivuxolimab. The receptors originated from an adult with an advanced solid tumor such as melanoma, head and neck, liver or kidney cancer. Both conserved end residues are part of each CDR3. The D gene is left open where the match is weak. Expanded clones are given a class, and other clones once, few, many or no size at all.

d_call	v_call	clone_size	j_call	cdr3_aa	cdr3_nt
TRBD2	TRBV30	-	TRBJ2-4	CAWSGISGVQYF	TGTGCCTGGAGTGGAATTAGCGGGGTTCAGTACTTC
-	TRBV5-4	-	TRBJ1-4	CASSYKGRQSGGEKLFF	TGTGCCAGCAGCTACAAGGGCAGGCAATCGGGGGGTGAAAAACTGTTTTTT
-	TRBV18	-	TRBJ2-7	CASRNGAGFEQYF	TGTGCCAGCCGAAACGGGGCAGGGTTCGAGCAGTACTTC
TRBD2	TRBV30	-	TRBJ2-3	CAWRPSGSYTDTQYF	TGTGCCTGGAGACCGAGCGGGAGTTATACAGATACGCAGTATTTT
-	TRBV25-1	-	TRBJ2-5	CASRAGKETQYF	TGTGCCAGCAGGGCAGGGAAAGAGACCCAGTACTTC
TRBD2	TRBV4-1	-	TRBJ2-1	CASSQDRLAGGPSSYNEQFF	TGCGCCAGCAGCCAAGATCGACTAGCGGGGGGACCTAGCTCCTACAATGAGCAGTTCTTC
-	TRBV5-6	-	TRBJ2-5	CASSWGSEGAQYF	TGTGCCAGCAGCTGGGGGTCCGAGGGGGCCCAGTACTTC
-	TRBV15	-	TRBJ2-5	CATSRDGKGEETQYF	TGTGCCACCAGCAGAGATGGGAAGGGGGAGGAGACCCAGTACTTC
-	TRBV6-5	few	TRBJ2-7	CASNGAGSVQYF	TGTGCCAGCAATGGGGCGGGGTCAGTGCAGTACTTC
TRBD2	TRBV4-2	-	TRBJ2-2	CASSPGGSGYGELFF	TGTGCCAGCAGCCCGGGCGGGAGTGGGTACGGGGAGCTGTTTTTT
-	TRBV19	-	TRBJ2-6	CASTLLRGTGRAGANVLTF	TGTGCCAGTACTCTCCTGAGGGGGACGGGACGCGCTGGGGCCAACGTCCTGACTTTC
-	TRBV29-1	-	TRBJ2-3	CSVVRGQITDTQYF	TGCAGCGTTGTTCGTGGACAGATCACAGATACGCAGTATTTT
-	TRBV10-1	-	TRBJ2-2	CASSEFWDGRKAPGELFF	TGCGCCAGCAGTGAGTTTTGGGATGGGAGGAAGGCTCCCGGGGAGCTGTTTTTT
TRBD1	TRBV6-5	once	TRBJ2-7	CASSGLDRAEYEQYF	TGTGCCAGCAGTGGTCTGGACAGGGCTGAGTACGAGCAGTACTTC
-	TRBV6-6	-	TRBJ1-1	CASSYSEANTEAFF	TGTGCCAGCAGTTACTCGGAGGCGAACACTGAAGCTTTCTTT
-	TRBV6-5	-	TRBJ2-1	CASSPVITSYNEQFF	TGTGCCAGCAGTCCAGTCATTACTTCCTACAATGAGCAGTTCTTC
TRBD2	TRBV11-2	-	TRBJ2-7	CASSLGGLAGRHSYEQYF	TGTGCCAGCAGCTTGGGGGGACTAGCGGGGAGACACTCCTACGAGCAGTACTTC
-	TRBV11-3	-	TRBJ1-3	CASSPTGSGNTIYF	TGTGCCAGCAGCCCTACAGGGAGTGGAAACACCATATATTTT
-	TRBV21-1	-	TRBJ2-3	CASSETTSRTDTQYF	TGTGCCAGCAGCGAGACGACTAGCAGAACAGATACGCAGTATTTT
-	TRBV28	-	TRBJ2-5	CASSPGGSRGVRAQYF	TGTGCCAGCAGCCCCGGGGGTAGTCGCGGGGTGAGGGCCCAGTACTTC
TRBD1	TRBV7-9	-	TRBJ1-4	CASSPGQGEGKLFF	TGTGCCAGCAGCCCGGGACAGGGGGAGGGAAAACTGTTTTTT
-	TRBV7-9	-	TRBJ2-7	CASSPRDGSSYEQYF	TGTGCCAGCAGCCCCCGGGACGGAAGCTCCTACGAGCAGTACTTC
-	TRBV30	few	TRBJ1-1	CAWSAELRAEAFF	TGTGCCTGGAGTGCCGAGCTAAGGGCTGAAGCTTTCTTT
TRBD2	TRBV11-2	-	TRBJ2-5	CASSLRGGETQYF	TGTGCCAGCAGCTTGCGGGGGGGAGAGACCCAGTACTTC
-	TRBV11-1	-	TRBJ2-5	CASSTPPPQETQYF	TGTGCCAGCAGCACACCCCCGCCCCAAGAGACCCAGTACTTC
TRBD2	TRBV10-3	-	TRBJ2-3	CAISGLADSTDTQYF	TGTGCCATCAGTGGGCTAGCGGACAGCACAGATACGCAGTATTTT
TRBD1	TRBV18	-	TRBJ2-5	CASSRLSGTGETQYF	TGTGCCAGCTCACGTTTGTCCGGGACAGGGGAGACCCAGTACTTC
-	TRBV10-3	-	TRBJ2-2	CAIRLSGELFF	TGTGCCATCAGGCTGAGCGGGGAGCTGTTTTTT
-	TRBV19	-	TRBJ1-2	CASNDGAGSYGYTF	TGTGCCAGTAATGATGGGGCAGGGTCCTATGGCTACACCTTC
-	TRBV7-2	few	TRBJ2-7	CASSLGPLYEQYF	TGTGCCAGCAGCTTAGGCCCACTCTACGAGCAGTACTTC
TRBD2	TRBV2	-	TRBJ2-5	CASSSQRGGGETQYF	TGTGCCAGCAGCTCTCAGCGGGGGGGAGGGGAGACCCAGTACTTC
-	TRBV21-1	-	TRBJ2-7	CASNLGAEPQEQYF	TGTGCCAGCAATCTGGGGGCGGAGCCTCAAGAGCAGTACTTC
-	TRBV19	once	TRBJ1-4	CASSILQSGERLFF	TGTGCCAGTAGTATTCTACAGTCAGGGGAGCGACTGTTTTTT
-	TRBV7-2	-	TRBJ1-5	CASSFLLEPQHF	TGTGCCAGCAGCTTCTTGTTAGAGCCCCAGCATTTT
-	TRBV18	once	TRBJ2-3	CASNRRGSNTDTQYF	TGTGCCAGCAACAGGAGGGGATCCAACACAGATACGCAGTATTTT
TRBD2	TRBV7-2	-	TRBJ2-1	CASSLTSGDYNEQFF	TGTGCCAGCAGCTTAACTAGCGGGGACTACAATGAGCAGTTCTTC
-	TRBV28	-	TRBJ2-2	CASSLSVNTGELFF	TGTGCCAGCAGCCTCTCAGTGAACACCGGGGAGCTGTTTTTT
TRBD1	TRBV6-1	-	TRBJ1-2	CASSGQGAIIYGYTF	TGTGCCAGCTCGGGACAGGGGGCCATTATATATGGCTACACCTTC
-	TRBV6-1	-	TRBJ2-1	CASSEARDTYNEQFF	TGTGCCAGCAGTGAAGCGCGGGACACTTACAATGAGCAGTTCTTC
-	TRBV6-1	-	TRBJ1-3	CASSEGGGNTIYF	TGTGCCAGCAGTGAGGGAGGCGGAAACACCATATATTTT
TRBD1	TRBV6-6	-	TRBJ1-6	CATTGVMRNSPLHF	TGTGCCACTACAGGGGTTATGAGGAATTCACCCCTCCACTTT
-	TRBV12-5	-	TRBJ1-1	CASVMGVRTEAFF	TGTGCTAGTGTAATGGGGGTAAGGACTGAAGCTTTCTTT
TRBD1	TRBV5-1	once	TRBJ1-3	CASSFQTGGFSGNTIYF	TGCGCCAGCAGCTTTCAAACAGGGGGCTTCTCTGGAAACACCATATATTTT
-	TRBV27	-	TRBJ2-1	CASSRIGTEQFF	TGTGCCAGCAGTCGGATCGGGACAGAGCAGTTCTTC
TRBD1	TRBV25-1	-	TRBJ1-5	CASSVPGQGNSVGQPQHF	TGTGCCAGCAGTGTCCCGGGACAGGGGAATTCGGTTGGTCAGCCCCAGCATTTT
-	TRBV9	-	TRBJ2-5	CASSVAGGGRGETQYF	TGTGCCAGCAGCGTAGCAGGCGGGGGCAGGGGTGAGACCCAGTACTTC